A selection of T cell receptor beta chains follows, all from one sample in a study of CD4+ T cells in melanoma. Only in-frame clones appear in the TCRdb table, and some are missing; sequencing was by immunoSEQ multiplex PCR. The sample lists some 150,000 clones; 80% to 95% were seen once. The receptor set was obtained from a human donor with melanoma. The conserved cysteine and the conserved F or W are not part of the CDR3 here. The order of the fields is V gene, J gene, CDR3 protein.

TRBV18	TRBJ2-6	ASSPPGLAGFTGANVLT
TRBV6-5	TRBJ1-1	ASSYRVNTEAF
TRBV29-1	NA	SVVNGQTYEQY
TRBV5-1	TRBJ2-3	ASSLAGTVVPDTQY
TRBV5-4	TRBJ2-5	ASSSPRRGVYQETQY
TRBV5-1	TRBJ1-4	ASSREGREKLF
TRBV4-1	TRBJ1-6	ASSHPAGGAQNSPLH
TRBV5-1	TRBJ1-5	ASSIQGGRQPQH
TRBV2	TRBJ1-3	ASSRQFSGNTIY
TRBV18	TRBJ1-1	ASSPQTPRQGTEAF
TRBV5-5	TRBJ1-6	ASSLLENNSPLH
TRBV4-1	TRBJ2-7	ASSQEVSGDYEQY
TRBV30	TRBJ1-2	AWSVTGFGYT
TRBV5-3	TRBJ2-7	PRVVSYEQY
TRBV4-1	TRBJ2-7	ASSRTGQSSYEQY
TRBV30	TRBJ1-3	AWRSRGDLSGNTIY
TRBV7-2	TRBJ1-2	ASSLRREDGYT
TRBV11-2	TRBJ1-6	ASSPNIGGSPLH
TRBV18	TRBJ2-3	ASSPSDTQY
TRBV5-1	TRBJ1-6	ASSLNLGAYNSPLH
TRBV5-1	TRBJ1-4	ASSLTGATNEKLF
TRBV4-1	TRBJ1-5	ASSHGPTGNQPQH
TRBV5-1	TRBJ1-5	ASSLSGNQPQH
TRBV6-5	TRBJ1-5	ASTNGGEPQH
TRBV19	TRBJ1-1	ASSIQTQLNTEAF
TRBV6-5	TRBJ1-1	ASSFERRSEAF
TRBV4-1	TRBJ1-2	ASSQTGTLNYGYT
TRBV30	TRBJ2-7	AWSGGQRDGQY
TRBV29-1	TRBJ2-2	SVEDCPPTGELF
TRBV19	TRBJ2-2	ASRQGWGTGELF
TRBV25-1	TRBJ2-7	ASSVGQVFGGQY
TRBV5-6	TRBJ1-5	ASSLGRYNQPQH
TRBV6-4	TRBJ2-5	ASRPPGGPRETQY
TRBV30	TRBJ2-5	AWTPWDQETQY
TRBV9	TRBJ1-3	ASSVGTGTSGNTIY
TRBV6-1	TRBJ1-1	ASSDRQGAWGEAF
TRBV9	TRBJ1-3	ASSPGSGFAGNTIY
TRBV18	TRBJ1-2	ASSPLLSGLTNYGYT
TRBV2	TRBJ2-3	ASSEESTDTQY
TRBV18	TRBJ1-1	ASSPLGGTEAF
TRBV15	TRBJ1-1	ATSRFPLSGKNTEAF
TRBV7-3	TRBJ2-3	ASSLKVLGGEAQY
TRBV10-3	TRBJ1-5	AISESGPGSNQPQH
TRBV2	TRBJ1-2	ASTLNQGLVYGYT
TRBV7-2	TRBJ1-2	ASSPRWGSSQRGYGYT
TRBV2	TRBJ1-5	ASSFREDQPQH
TRBV5-5	TRBJ1-4	ASSDGATNEKLF
TRBV6-4	TRBJ2-1	ASSDSGNEQF
TRBV2	TRBJ1-2	ASSERSFGYT